This T cell receptor beta chain was profiled in a study of cytomegalovirus exposure and HLA in healthy donors. The PCR employed 60 Vbeta primers together with 13 Jbeta primers. Clones were read by immunoSEQ multiplex PCR, and TCRdb kept only the in-frame ones, dropping some. The table shows under 200,000 clones, with about 68% occurring only once. V lost 5 bases and J 3 bases, leaving 15 bases between the germline ends. This CDR3 is 15 amino acids long. Germline-derived CDR1 and CDR2 are SGHAT and FQNNGV. This TCR derives from a man between 18 and 29 years old in good health and CMV-seronegative. The specimen was PBMCs. The chain employs TRBV11-2 and TRBJ2-3, with no clear D. The chain's CDR3 is CASSPRSSLTDTQYF. Here the CDR3 DNA reads TGTGCCAGCAGCCCGCGGTCTTCGTTGACAGATACGCAGTATTTT.